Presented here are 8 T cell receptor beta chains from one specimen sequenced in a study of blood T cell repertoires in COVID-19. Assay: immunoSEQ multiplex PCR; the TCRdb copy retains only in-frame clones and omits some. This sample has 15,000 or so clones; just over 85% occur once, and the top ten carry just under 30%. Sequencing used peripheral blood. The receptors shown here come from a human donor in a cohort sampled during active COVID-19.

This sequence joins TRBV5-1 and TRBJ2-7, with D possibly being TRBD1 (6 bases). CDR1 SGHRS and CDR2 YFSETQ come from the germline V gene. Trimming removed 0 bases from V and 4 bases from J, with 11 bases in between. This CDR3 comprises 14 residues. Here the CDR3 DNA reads TGCGCCAGCAGCTTGGAACAGGGTTTTTACGAGCAGTACTTC. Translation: CASSLEQGFYEQYF.

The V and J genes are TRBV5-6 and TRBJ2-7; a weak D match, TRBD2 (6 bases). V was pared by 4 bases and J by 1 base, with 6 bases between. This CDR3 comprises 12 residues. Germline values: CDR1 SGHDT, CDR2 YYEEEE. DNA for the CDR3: TGTGCCAGCAGCCTAGCGTCCTACGAGCAGTACTTC. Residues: CASSLASYEQYF.

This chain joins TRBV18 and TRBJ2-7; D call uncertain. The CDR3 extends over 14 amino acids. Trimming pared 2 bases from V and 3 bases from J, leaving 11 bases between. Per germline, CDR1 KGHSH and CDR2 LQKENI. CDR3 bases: TGTGCCAGCTCACCAGAGAACAGATACTACGAGCAGTACTTC. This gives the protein CASSPENRYYEQYF.

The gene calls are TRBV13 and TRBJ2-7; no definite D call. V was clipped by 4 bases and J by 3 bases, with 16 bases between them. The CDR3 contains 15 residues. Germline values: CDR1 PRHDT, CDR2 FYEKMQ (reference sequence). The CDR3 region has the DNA TGTGCCAGCAGCTCCCGAGGCGACCTCAGCTACGAGCAGTACTTC. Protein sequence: CASSSRGDLSYEQYF.

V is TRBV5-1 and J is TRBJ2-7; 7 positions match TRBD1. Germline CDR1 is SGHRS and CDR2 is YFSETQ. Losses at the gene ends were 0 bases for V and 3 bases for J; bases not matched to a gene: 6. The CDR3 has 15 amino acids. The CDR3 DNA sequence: TGCGCCAGCAGCTTGGGACAGGGAAACCTCTACGAGCAGTACTTC. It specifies CASSLGQGNLYEQYF.

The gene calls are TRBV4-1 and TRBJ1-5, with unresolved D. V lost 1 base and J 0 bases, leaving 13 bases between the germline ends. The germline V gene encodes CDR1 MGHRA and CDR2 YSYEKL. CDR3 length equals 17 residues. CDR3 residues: CASSQAPPRGSNQPQHF. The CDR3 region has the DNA TGCGCCAGCAGCCAAGCCCCCCCGCGGGGTAGCAATCAGCCCCAGCATTTT.

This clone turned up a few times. In DNA, the CDR3 is TGTGCCAGCGGACAGGTAGATCCGGCCCCCGAGCAGTACTTC. Protein sequence: CASGQVDPAPEQYF. This sequence joins TRBV6-5 and TRBJ2-7; 7 bases are a match to TRBD1. Trimming removed 8 bases from V and 6 bases from J; junction bases left unmatched: 13. In germline, CDR1 is MNHEY, CDR2 SVGAGI. CDR3 length: 14 residues.

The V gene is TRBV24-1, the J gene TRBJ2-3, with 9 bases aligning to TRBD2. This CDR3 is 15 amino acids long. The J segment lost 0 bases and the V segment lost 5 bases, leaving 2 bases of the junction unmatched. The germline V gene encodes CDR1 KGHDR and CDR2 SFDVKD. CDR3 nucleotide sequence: TGTGCCACCAGTGGACTAGCGGTTAGCACAGATACGCAGTATTTT. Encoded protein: CATSGLAVSTDTQYF.